The 10 T cell receptor beta chains given below trace back to one sample, sequenced in a study of neurological immune-mediated disorders. Time point defined: longitudinal time-point 3. TCRdb used MiXCR to reprocess the 5' RACE reads, holding one entry per CDR3 protein. Counted here are about 48,000 distinct CDR3 sequences, roughly 13% occurring once; the ten biggest clones make up around 10%. The sequenced sample was PBMCs. The receptor set was obtained from a male donor with HTLV-1-associated myelopathy (HAM/TSP).

This clonotype was picked up many times. This chain joins TRBV6-6 and TRBJ1-2, with TRBD1 as a possible D gene (5 bases). CDR3 size: 16 residues. Trimming pared 6 bases from V and 1 base from J, leaving 18 bases between. The germline V gene encodes CDR1 MNHNY and CDR2 SVGAGI (reference sequence). As DNA, the CDR3 is TGTGCCAGCAGACCCCCCGGGACCGGACTTAACTATGGCTACACCTTC. Translated, it gives CASRPPGTGLNYGYTF.

This clonotype was counted ten times or more. This rearrangement joins TRBV29-1 to TRBJ1-1; 8 nucleotides agree with TRBD1. With V trimmed by 0 bases and J by 0 bases, 6 bases remained unmatched. The V gene's germline CDR1 is SQVTM and CDR2 ANQGSEA. This CDR3 spans 16 amino acids. The CDR3 loop is CSVEDRTGPMNTEAFF. CDR3 nucleotides: TGCAGCGTTGAAGACAGGACAGGGCCTATGAACACTGAAGCTTTCTTT.

At least ten counts were recorded for this clonotype. The chain employs TRBV20-1 and TRBJ2-6, with D unresolved. This CDR3 is built from 15 residues. V lost 0 bases to trimming and J lost 0 bases, with 6 bases between them. From germline, CDR1 is DFQATT and CDR2 SNEGSKA (reference sequence). The DNA for the CDR3 is TGCAGTGCTAGAGAGGGGAACTCTGGGGCCAACGTCCTGACTTTC. As protein: CSAREGNSGANVLTF.

J is TRBJ2-7 and V is TRBV12-2; TRBD1, the table's D call, lacks a check against the DNA. TRBV12-2 is a documented pseudogene. The CDR3 covers 14 residues. DNA for the CDR3: TGTGCAAGTCGCCCACGGACAGGGGGATACGAGCAGTACTTC. Protein product: CASRPRTGGYEQYF.

Many counts were recorded for this clonotype. The V gene is TRBV7-2, the J gene TRBJ2-7; TRBD2 matches at 9 bases. J gave up 0 bases and V 1 base, and 7 bases lay outside the gene matches. The length of the CDR3 is 17 residues. Germline V gene lookup returns CDR1 SGHTA and CDR2 FQGNSA. CDR3: CASSLVGGGALSYEQYF. The CDR3 DNA reads as TGTGCCAGCAGCTTAGTTGGCGGGGGGGCCCTCTCCTACGAGCAGTACTTC.

This clonotype was counted ten times or more. This chain joins TRBV7-2 and TRBJ1-2; TRBD1 is a possible D gene (6 bases). The ends were cut back, 2 bases at V and 4 bases at J, with 14 bases in the middle. CDR1 and CDR2 from the germline V gene are SGHTA and FQGNSA. The CDR3 is 15 amino acids. The CDR3 coding sequence is TGTGCCAGCAGCTTACGGGGGGCTAAACGCTATGGCTACACCTTC. Residues: CASSLRGAKRYGYTF.

This clonotype was observed at least ten times. The chain couples TRBV20-1 to TRBJ2-3; D gene ambiguous. The CDR3 is 12 amino acids. Deletions cut 0 bases from V and 9 bases from J, with 10 bases between. CDR1 and CDR2 from the germline V gene are DFQATT and SNEGSKA (reference sequence). The CDR3 is CSARDSFLTQYF. The CDR3, as DNA: TGCAGTGCTAGAGATTCCTTTCTGACGCAGTATTTT.

This clonotype was seen many times. The chain employs TRBV18 and TRBJ2-6; TRBD1 matches at 7 bases. This CDR3 comprises 17 residues. Unmatched junction bases numbered 10, after V lost 5 bases and J lost 3 bases. Germline V lookup: CDR1 KGHSH, CDR2 LQKENI. CDR3 DNA sequence: TGTGCCAGCTCAGACAAGGGGGCCTCAGGTGGGGCCAACGTCCTGACTTTC. Protein sequence: CASSDKGASGGANVLTF.

Ten or more counts support this clonotype. The genes are TRBV15 and TRBJ1-6, with TRBD1 identical over 7 bases. Germline CDR1 and CDR2: LNHNV and YYDKDF (reference sequence). This CDR3 is built from 15 residues. V lost 1 base, J lost 7 bases, and 4 bases stayed unmatched. CDR3 protein: CATSRVEGQNSPLHF. In DNA form, the CDR3 reads TGTGCCACCAGCAGAGTTGAGGGACAGAATTCACCCCTCCACTTT.

This clonotype has a count of ten or more. V is TRBV15 and J is TRBJ1-5, with D unresolved. Germline V CDR1 and CDR2: LNHNV, YYDKDF (reference sequence). The CDR3 has 8 residues. The CDR3 bases are TGTAGCAATCAGCCCCAGCATTTT. The encoded protein is CSNQPQHF. The whole variable domain, remainder taken from reference TRBV15 and TRBJ1-5, is DAMVIQNPRYQVTQFGKPVTLSCSQTLNHNVMYWYQQKSSQAPKLLFHYYDKDFNNEADTPDNFQSRRPNTSFCFLDIRSPGLGDTAMYLCSNQPQHFGDGTRLSIL.